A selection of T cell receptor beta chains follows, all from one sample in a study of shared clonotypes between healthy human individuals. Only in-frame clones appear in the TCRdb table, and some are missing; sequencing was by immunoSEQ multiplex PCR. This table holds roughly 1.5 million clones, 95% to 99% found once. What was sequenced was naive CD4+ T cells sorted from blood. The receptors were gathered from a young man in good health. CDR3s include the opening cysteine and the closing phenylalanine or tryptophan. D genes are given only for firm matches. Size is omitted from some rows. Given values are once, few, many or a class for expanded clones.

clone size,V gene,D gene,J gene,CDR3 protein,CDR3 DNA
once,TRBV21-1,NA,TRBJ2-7,CASSREECSRIYEQYF,TGTGCCAGCAGCAGGGAAGAGTGTTCCCGGATCTACGAGCAGTACTTC
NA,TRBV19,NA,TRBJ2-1,CASSIFGSSNNEQFF,TGTGCCAGTAGTATATTCGGGAGCTCCAACAATGAGCAGTTCTTC
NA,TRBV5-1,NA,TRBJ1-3,CASSLVAASGNTIYF,TGCGCCAGCAGCTTGGTCGCGGCCTCTGGAAACACCATATATTTT
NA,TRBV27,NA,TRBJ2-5,CASSLSGQETQYF,TGTGCCAGCAGCCTTAGCGGACAAGAGACCCAGTACTTC
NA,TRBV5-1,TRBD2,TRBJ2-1,CASSLSGNYNEQFF,TGCGCCAGCAGCCTTAGCGGGAACTACAATGAGCAGTTCTTC
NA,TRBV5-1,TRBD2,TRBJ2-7,CASSSGLTSSYEQYF,TGCGCCAGCAGCTCGGGACTAACGAGCTCCTACGAGCAGTACTTC
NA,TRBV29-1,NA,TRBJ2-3,CSVDGDTDTQYF,TGCAGCGTTGACGGGGACACAGATACGCAGTATTTT
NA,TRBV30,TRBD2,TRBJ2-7,CAWSSSGRYSYEQYF,TGTGCCTGGAGTTCAAGCGGGAGGTACTCCTACGAGCAGTACTTC
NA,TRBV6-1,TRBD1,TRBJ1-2,CASSEGWTGGEYTF,TGTGCCAGCAGTGAAGGTTGGACAGGGGGAGAGTACACCTTC
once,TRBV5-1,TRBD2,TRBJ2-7,CASSLGTSGRNYSYEQYF,TGCGCCAGCAGCTTGGGGACTAGCGGGAGGAATTACTCCTACGAGCAGTACTTC
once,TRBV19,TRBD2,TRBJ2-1,CASKPAGVYEQFF,TGTGCCAGTAAACCAGCGGGAGTGTATGAGCAGTTCTTC
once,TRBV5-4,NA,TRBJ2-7,CASSLGAFRGGANTYEQYF,TGTGCCAGCAGCTTGGGAGCTTTCCGTGGGGGAGCCAATACCTACGAGCAGTACTTC
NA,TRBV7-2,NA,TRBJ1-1,CASRQDGLNTEAFF,TGTGCCAGCAGACAAGACGGTTTGAACACTGAAGCTTTCTTT
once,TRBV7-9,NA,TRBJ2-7,CASSSHGPYEQYF,TGTGCCAGCAGCTCACATGGACCATACGAGCAGTACTTC